The 10 T cell receptor beta chains below were found in one sample sequenced in a study of CD8+CD57+ T cells in acquired aplastic anemia. Both TCR beta VDJ combination and CDR3 sequence profiling were carried out. Genomic DNA was the template for this profiling. TCRdb re-called the reads through MiXCR, storing one row per CDR3 protein. The data contain 400,000 to 450,000 distinct CDR3 sequences, about two thirds of them singletons. The source material was sorted CD4+, CD8+, or CD8+CD57+ T cells (not recorded which) from PBMCs. These receptors were obtained from a human donor in good health, serving as a control.

This CDR3 is CSAITANTEAPLHF. The CDR3 DNA reads TGCAGTGCTATCACCGCGAACACCGAAGCACCCCTCCACTTT. J is TRBJ1-6 and V is TRBV20-1; D not certain. V was cut by 4 bases and J by 11 bases, with 18 bases left in between. CDR3 length: 14 residues. CDR1 and CDR2 (germline): DFQATT, SNEGSKA (reference sequence).

The rearrangement joins TRBV20-1 to TRBJ1-1; 8 nucleotides match TRBD1. The CDR3 runs 13 residues. CDR1 is DFQATT and CDR2 is SNEGSKA in the germline V gene (reference sequence). J gave up 10 bases and V 0 bases, and 7 bases lay outside the gene matches. The CDR3 spells CSARDRTGNGAFF. The DNA for the CDR3 is TGCAGTGCTAGAGATAGGACAGGGAACGGAGCTTTCTTT.

V usage is TRBV20-1 and J usage is TRBJ1-2, with a weak D call TRBD1 (5 bases). The CDR3 runs 15 residues. Between the trimmed V and J ends, which lost 0 bases and 5 bases, there was a span of 16 bases. Germline V gives CDR1 DFQATT, CDR2 SNEGSKA (reference sequence). CDR3 sequence (DNA): TGCAGTGCTAGAGAGGGGATCAGGGCTAGTTATGGCTACACCTTC. The encoded protein is CSAREGIRASYGYTF.

The genes are TRBV7-9 and TRBJ1-2; D is possibly TRBD2 (7 bases). The DNA end is a closer match to TRBJ2-7, so the J assignment may be wrong. This CDR3 is built from 13 residues. Germline V gives CDR1 SEHNR, CDR2 FQNEAQ (reference sequence). CDR3 region: CASSRGGANEQYF. DNA for the CDR3: TGTGCCAGCAGCCGAGGGGGGGCAAACGAGCAGTACTTC.

The gene calls are TRBV20-1 and TRBJ2-1; the D call may be TRBD1 or TRBD2 (5 bases each). Germline V lookup: CDR1 DFQATT, CDR2 SNEGSKA (reference sequence). The CDR3 loop spans 18 amino acids. V gave up 5 bases and J gave up 4 bases, with 27 bases separating them. CDR3 loop: CSARDGQGEGTAYNEQFF. In DNA, the CDR3 is TGCAGTGCTCGGGACGGGCAGGGCGAAGGCACAGCGTACAATGAGCAGTTCTTC.

As concerns this clonotype: Mismatch with germline at one junction end may stem from a read error. CDR3 sequence reads: CASSSPLGGGNSPHF. The CDR3 DNA reads TGTGCCAGCAGCTCCCCTCTCGGGGGCGGCAATTCGCCCCACTTC. The chain employs TRBV7-6 and TRBJ2-7; D assignment may be TRBD1 or TRBD2 (6 bases each). Germline CDR1 reads SGHVS; CDR2 reads FNYEAQ. The CDR3 contains 15 residues.

V and J are TRBV5-5 and TRBJ2-7; D may be TRBD1 (6 bases). The ends were cut back, 4 bases at V and 4 bases at J, with 21 bases in the middle. The CDR3 spans 16 residues. CDR1 and CDR2 from the germline V gene are SGHKS and YYEKEE (reference sequence). The CDR3 region has the DNA TGTGCCAGCAGCATCGGCCCAGGGGACCGCGTATACGAGCAGTACTTC. This translates into CASSIGPGDRVYEQYF. The full variable domain, in which reference TRBV5-5 and TRBJ2-7 provide the parts outside the CDR3, is DAGVTQSPTHLIKTRGQQVTLRCSPISGHKSVSWYQQVLGQGPQFIFQYYEKEERGRGNFPDRFSARQFPNYSSELNVNALLLGDSALYLCASSIGPGDRVYEQYFGPGTRLTVT.

This clonotype was seen at least ten times. The gene calls are TRBV11-1 and TRBJ1-6; unclear D gene. Trimming cost V 6 bases and J 8 bases, with 20 bases left between them. Germline V gives CDR1 SGHAT, CDR2 FQDESV (reference sequence). The CDR3 runs to 16 residues. CDR3 in amino acids: CASSWVTGTAHSPLHF. Here the CDR3 DNA reads TGTGCCAGCAGTTGGGTGACGGGCACGGCGCATTCACCCCTCCACTTT.

Many counts were recorded for this clonotype. The chain's CDR3 is CASSSRTGVSEAFF. In DNA form, the CDR3 reads TGTGCCAGCAGTTCTAGGACAGGGGTAAGTGAAGCTTTCTTT. The chain has TRBV12-3 or TRBV12-4 and TRBJ1-1, with 9 bases lining up with TRBD1. J was trimmed by 7 bases and V by 4 bases; bases with no gene match: 7. CDR3 length equals 14 residues.

This rearrangement joins TRBV2 to TRBJ1-6; D ambiguous. Germline-derived CDR1 and CDR2 are SNHLY and FYNNEI. CDR3 size: 13 residues. V gave up 6 bases and J gave up 13 bases, with 16 bases separating them. The CDR3 bases are TGTGCCAGCAGCCCCAGTCGTTATTATCCCCTCCACTTT. Its protein product is CASSPSRYYPLHF.